This TCR beta chain was captured in a study of blood T cell repertoires in COVID-19. In the study overall: From the United States, Italy and Spain came samples of acute and convalescent COVID-19. The analysed material was cDNA or gDNA that came from T cells, B-cell-depleted T cells, or PBMCs.

Authors' processing steps: Reference gene primer amplification gave estimated nucleated cell counts. Profiling relied on immunoSEQ multiplex PCR, and the TCRdb table lists in-frame clones only, not all of them. D and trimming come from the DNA, and the V and J calls and clone size come from that table. The sample lists a few hundred thousand clones, roughly 84% occurring once. Seattle's enrolled individuals joined amid active infection and were then monitored longitudinally. This CDR3 region has 16 residues. V lost 5 bases and J lost 1, with 17 bases in between. Germline lookup yields CDR1 SGHVS and CDR2 FQNEAQ.

The origin of this receptor is a person between 70 and 80 years old with COVID-19, enrolled during active disease. Sequencing was done on a sample of peripheral blood. This chain connects TRBV7-8 to TRBJ1-1; D is perhaps TRBD1 (5 bases). The CDR3 sequence: CASSLTFAGQNTEAFF. Written as DNA, the CDR3 is TGTGCCAGCAGCCTTACTTTTGCCGGACAGAACACTGAAGCTTTCTTT.